This entry lists 30 T cell receptor beta chains sequenced from one sample in a study. TCRdb re-called the RT-PCR reads through MiXCR, storing one row per CDR3 protein. Of about 680,000 distinct CDR3 sequences listed, 12% to 15% are singletons. Sequencing used memory CD4+ T cells from blood. All receptors come from a female donor in good health, serving as a healthy control.

The genes are TRBV5-1 and TRBJ2-6, with 7 positions matching TRBD2. The CDR3 sequence is 19 residues long. V was pared by 5 bases and J by 0 bases, with 14 bases of the junction left unmatched. CDR1 is SGHRS and CDR2 is YFSETQ in the germline V gene. The CDR3 bases are TGCGCCAGCAGTCTCACGGGAGGAGGGGCGCTCTCTGGGGCCAACGTCCTGACTTTC. Amino acid sequence: CASSLTGGGALSGANVLTF.

CDR3 amino acids: CASSLVPPGQGIETQYF. The CDR3 bases are TGTGCCAGCAGCTTAGTTCCCCCGGGACAGGGCATTGAGACCCAGTACTTC. The rearrangement uses TRBV11-2 and TRBJ2-5, with TRBD1 identical over 9 bases. CDR1 SGHAT and CDR2 FQNNGV come from the germline V gene. This CDR3 has 17 amino acids. V trimming: 1 base; J trimming: 5 bases; junction bases outside the gene matches: 11.

This clonotype has only a few counts. This chain links TRBV7-9 with TRBJ2-2, with no clear D. The CDR3 spans 16 residues. The V gene lost 0 bases and the J gene lost 2 bases, with 10 bases spanning the gap. CDR1 and CDR2 from the germline V gene are SEHNR and FQNEAQ (reference sequence). The CDR3 loop reads CASSLAPESNTGELFF. The CDR3 nucleotides are TGTGCCAGCAGCTTAGCGCCCGAGAGTAACACCGGGGAGCTGTTTTTT.

The chain joins TRBV10-3 to TRBJ1-1; D remains ambiguous. The CDR3 extends over 14 amino acids. V lost 1 base, J lost 7 bases, and 13 bases lay in between. Per the germline V gene, CDR1 is ENHRY and CDR2 is SYGVKD. The DNA of the CDR3 is TGTGCCATCAGTGAGTTAGAAGAAAGGGATGAAGCTTTCTTT. Residues: CAISELEERDEAFF.

The V gene is TRBV20-1, the J gene TRBJ1-5; a weak D match, TRBD1 (5 bases). Germline CDR1 DFQATT, CDR2 SNEGSKA (reference sequence). This CDR3 spans 12 amino acids. With 4 bases removed from V and 7 bases from J, the gap between germline ends came to 11 bases. CDR3 region: CSAMGGDQPQHF. The CDR3 bases are TGCAGTGCTATGGGGGGGGACCAGCCCCAGCATTTT.

This clonotype was found many times. The CDR3: CASRGPFFLAGGNNEQFF. The DNA of the CDR3 is TGTGCCAGCAGGGGCCCGTTTTTCTTAGCGGGAGGGAACAATGAGCAGTTCTTC. This chain uses TRBV5-6 with TRBJ2-1, with 11 bases fitting TRBD2. The germline gives CDR1 SGHDT, CDR2 YYEEEE. V was pared by 5 bases and J by 5 bases, with 15 bases of the junction left unmatched. The CDR3 is made up of 18 amino acids.

This clonotype has just a few counts. This chain connects TRBV5-4 to TRBJ2-3; 12 positions match TRBD2. Germline V gene data show CDR1 as SGHNT and CDR2 as YYREEE (reference sequence). V lost 1 base and J lost 2; bases outside the gene matches: 5. The CDR3 loop spans 17 amino acids. The CDR3 loop is CASSLSTSGGFTDTQYF. Here the CDR3 DNA reads TGTGCCAGCAGCTTGTCGACTAGCGGGGGTTTCACAGATACGCAGTATTTT.

V is TRBV5-1 and J is TRBJ2-1; D call uncertain. Germline lookup yields CDR1 SGHRS and CDR2 YFSETQ. Trimming pared 2 bases from V and 7 bases from J, leaving 16 bases between. This CDR3 is 15 amino acids long. CDR3 DNA sequence: TGCGCCAGCAGCTTCATGGCCGCTAGGGAAAATGAGCAGTTCTTC. Protein sequence: CASSFMAARENEQFF.

This clonotype was seen a handful of times. The genes are TRBV5-1 and TRBJ2-3; D gene uncertain. With 0 bases removed from V and 2 bases from J, the gap between germline ends came to 7 bases. The CDR3 runs 14 residues. From germline, CDR1 is SGHRS and CDR2 YFSETQ. In DNA, the CDR3 is TGCGCCAGCAGCTTGGGTGCCATCACAGATACGCAGTATTTT. Protein sequence: CASSLGAITDTQYF.

The J gene is TRBJ1-1, the V gene TRBV4-3; TRBD1 might be the D (5 bases). Germline values: CDR1 LGHNA, CDR2 YSLEER. The CDR3 has 14 residues. V was shortened by 4 bases and J by 4 bases, with 13 bases between the two germline ends. This CDR3 reads CASSRSQQGTEAFF. Here the CDR3 DNA reads TGCGCCAGCAGCCGATCCCAGCAGGGCACTGAAGCTTTCTTT.

This clonotype was seen only a few times. The V gene is TRBV15, the J gene TRBJ1-5; no definite D call. The CDR3 covers 13 residues. Germline V gene data show CDR1 as LNHNV and CDR2 as YYDKDF (reference sequence). The ends were cut back, 0 bases at V and 6 bases at J, with 6 bases in the middle. CDR3: CATSRDAGQPQHF. Here the CDR3 DNA reads TGTGCCACCAGCAGAGATGCTGGTCAGCCCCAGCATTTT. Full variable domain (missing parts from reference TRBV15 and TRBJ1-5): DAMVIQNPRYQVTQFGKPVTLSCSQTLNHNVMYWYQQKSSQAPKLLFHYYDKDFNNEADTPDNFQSRRPNTSFCFLDIRSPGLGDTAMYLCATSRDAGQPQHFGDGTRLSIL.

The chain is built from TRBV15 and TRBJ1-2, with D hard to call. V lost 1 base, J lost 2 bases, and 5 bases lay in between. Per germline, CDR1 LNHNV and CDR2 YYDKDF (reference sequence). The CDR3 is 13 residues long. As DNA, the CDR3 is TGTGCCACCAGCAGAGTAGGGAACTATGGCTACACCTTC. The encoded protein is CATSRVGNYGYTF.

V gene TRBV7-2 combines with J gene TRBJ2-7; no clear D gene. This CDR3 contains 14 residues. V was pared by 2 bases and J by 3 bases, with 11 bases between. Germline CDR1 reads SGHTA; CDR2 reads FQGNSA. The CDR3 DNA is TGTGCCAGCAGCTTAAATTGGATAGGCTACGAGCAGTACTTC. Amino acid sequence: CASSLNWIGYEQYF.

This clonotype showed up just a few times. The V and J genes are TRBV29-1 and TRBJ1-2, with 7 positions matching TRBD1. This CDR3 spans 12 amino acids. Per the germline V gene, CDR1 is SQVTM and CDR2 is ANQGSEA. The J segment lost 6 bases and the V segment lost 7 bases, leaving 8 bases of the junction unmatched. The CDR3 DNA follows: TGCAGCGCGCTTCAGGGGGTTAATGGCTACACCTTC. It is translated as CSALQGVNGYTF.

There are many counts of this clonotype. This rearrangement joins TRBV15 to TRBJ2-7; D may match TRBD1 or TRBD2 (5 bases each). This CDR3 has 15 residues. Trimming pared 3 bases from V and 4 bases from J, leaving 16 bases between. The V gene's germline CDR1 is LNHNV and CDR2 YYDKDF (reference sequence). CDR3 region: CATSRGVPLGYEQYF. DNA of the CDR3: TGTGCCACCAGCAGGGGGGTCCCGTTGGGTTACGAGCAGTACTTC. Full variable domain (outside the CDR3, taken from reference TRBV15 and TRBJ2-7): DAMVIQNPRYQVTQFGKPVTLSCSQTLNHNVMYWYQQKSSQAPKLLFHYYDKDFNNEADTPDNFQSRRPNTSFCFLDIRSPGLGDTAMYLCATSRGVPLGYEQYFGPGTRLTVT.

At least ten counts were recorded for this clonotype. This chain connects TRBV7-2 to TRBJ1-1, with D unresolved. CDR1 and CDR2 (germline): SGHTA, FQGNSA. The CDR3 sequence is 14 residues long. Deletions cut 3 bases from V and 3 bases from J, with 11 bases between. For the CDR3, the DNA is TGTGCCAGCAGCTTCGGGGTGGAGTACACTGAAGCTTTCTTT. Residues: CASSFGVEYTEAFF.

This clonotype was counted at least ten times. The J gene is TRBJ2-1, the V gene TRBV12-3 or TRBV12-4; 7 bases agree with TRBD2. There are 14 residues in the CDR3. V was clipped by 6 bases and J by 1 base; unmatched bases: 3. As DNA, the CDR3 is TGTGCCAGCAGGCCTAGCGGATCCTACAATGAGCAGTTCTTC. This encodes CASRPSGSYNEQFF.

This chain links TRBV20-1 with TRBJ1-4, with TRBD1 matching over 7 bases. CDR1 is DFQATT, CDR2 SNEGSKA, per germline (reference sequence). V shed 2 bases and J 5 bases; nucleotides not matched to a gene: 5. This CDR3 spans 14 amino acids. In DNA, the CDR3 is TGCAGTGCTAGACAGACAGGGAGAAATGAAAAACTGTTTTTT. It translates to CSARQTGRNEKLFF.

This clonotype came up a few times. The rearrangement joins TRBV5-6 to TRBJ2-3; 7 nucleotides line up with TRBD2. The CDR3 spans 14 residues. V lost 1 base to trimming and J lost 2 bases; unmatched junction nucleotides: 1. The germline gives CDR1 SGHDT, CDR2 YYEEEE. CDR3 region: CASSLSGDTDTQYF. The DNA for the CDR3 is TGTGCCAGCAGCTTGAGCGGGGACACAGATACGCAGTATTTT.

V and J are TRBV6-4 and TRBJ1-5, with D hard to call. This CDR3 spans 17 amino acids. Trimming left V 0 bases short and J 0 bases short, with 12 bases between. The germline gives CDR1 MRHNA, CDR2 SNTAGT. The CDR3 coding sequence is TGTGCCAGCAGTGACTCGTTGAGGATGTATAGCAATCAGCCCCAGCATTTT. Translating it yields CASSDSLRMYSNQPQHF.

This clonotype was seen many times. The CDR3 DNA reads TGTGCCAGCATCCCGGGACAGACCACAGATACGCAGTATTTT. It specifies CASIPGQTTDTQYF. The chain combines TRBV7-2 with TRBJ2-3; 7 nucleotides line up with TRBD1. Per the germline V gene, CDR1 is SGHTA and CDR2 is FQGNSA. The CDR3 covers 14 residues. With 7 bases clipped from V and 2 bases from J, the junction kept 6 bases outside the gene matches.

This clonotype was counted only a few times. The gene calls are TRBV20-1 and TRBJ2-7; 7 nucleotides agree with TRBD1. The CDR3 has 15 amino acids. Germline V gene data show CDR1 as DFQATT and CDR2 as SNEGSKA (reference sequence). Trimming removed 3 bases from V and 3 bases from J; junction bases left unmatched: 11. CDR3 sequence: CSASRDSAYLYEQYF. The CDR3 DNA reads TGCAGTGCTAGCCGGGACAGCGCATACCTCTACGAGCAGTACTTC.

This clonotype was counted between two and nine times. The V gene is TRBV5-1, the J gene TRBJ2-3; TRBD1 matches at 10 bases. Germline assignment: CDR1 SGHRS and CDR2 YFSETQ. With V trimmed by 4 bases and J by 5 bases, 7 bases remained unmatched. CDR3 length equals 15 residues. In nucleotides, the CDR3 is TGCGCCAGCAGCCCGACAGGGGGCTTCTTAGATACGCAGTATTTT. This translates into CASSPTGGFLDTQYF.

The table lists this clonotype with a few counts. V usage is TRBV28 and J usage is TRBJ2-2, with D perhaps matching TRBD1 (6 bases). Germline V CDR1 and CDR2: MDHEN, SYDVKM. This CDR3 has 14 residues. V was clipped by 5 bases and J by 7 bases, with 14 bases between them. The CDR3 region has the DNA TGTGCCAGCAGTCGATACAGGGCACACGGGGAGCTGTTTTTT. Its protein product is CASSRYRAHGELFF.

The chain employs TRBV25-1 and TRBJ1-1; D call uncertain. The CDR3 spans 15 residues. The germline V and J ends were trimmed by 3 bases and 1 base, with 12 bases remaining between them. Germline CDR1 MGHDK, CDR2 SYGVNS. DNA of the CDR3: TGTGCCAGCAGTGAGCCTGGGGTGGCGAACACTGAAGCTTTCTTT. Translated, it gives CASSEPGVANTEAFF. Variable domain in full (rest from reference TRBV25-1 and TRBJ1-1): EADIYQTPRYLVIGTGKKITLECSQTMGHDKMYWYQQDPGMELHLIHYSYGVNSTEKGDLSSESTVSRIRTEHFPLTLESARPSHTSQYLCASSEPGVANTEAFFGQGTRLTVV.

Here the CDR3 DNA reads TGTGCCAGCAGTTACTCCGGAGGGTTAAGAGGCTACACCTTC. Encoded protein: CASSYSGGLRGYTF. The gene calls are TRBV6-6 and TRBJ1-2; D is unresolved. Between the trimmed V and J ends, which lost 0 bases and 8 bases, there was a span of 13 bases. Germline CDR1 and CDR2: MNHNY and SVGAGI (reference sequence). This CDR3 is 14 amino acids long.

The chain has TRBV6-1 and TRBJ1-5; D ambiguous. Germline values: CDR1 MNHNS, CDR2 SASEGT. This CDR3 has 15 residues. Trimming took off 7 bases at V and 0 bases at J, with 13 bases between the two ends. CDR3 protein: CASTLGIYSNQPQHF. The CDR3 DNA reads TGTGCCAGCACATTAGGAATTTATAGCAATCAGCCCCAGCATTTT.

This chain uses TRBV7-2 with TRBJ1-4, with D tentatively TRBD1 (5 bases). The CDR3 loop spans 15 amino acids. Trimming took off 2 bases at V and 6 bases at J, with 13 bases between the two ends. CDR1 is SGHTA, CDR2 FQGNSA, per germline. The CDR3 sequence is CASSLNPGVYEKLFF. Here the CDR3 DNA reads TGTGCCAGCAGCTTAAACCCGGGGGTTTATGAAAAACTGTTTTTT.

The sample holds many counts of this clonotype. The chain combines TRBV12-3 or TRBV12-4 with TRBJ2-1, with D unresolved. This CDR3 spans 15 amino acids. V was pared by 4 bases and J by 0 bases, with 10 bases between. The CDR3: CASSSTDLSYNEQFF. Written as DNA, the CDR3 is TGTGCCAGCAGTTCGACCGACCTCTCCTACAATGAGCAGTTCTTC.

Many counts were recorded for this clonotype. This chain connects TRBV20-1 to TRBJ2-1; weak D call: TRBD2 (6 bases). The CDR3 extends over 14 amino acids. V was trimmed by 2 bases and J by 8 bases, leaving 16 bases between them. The germline V gene encodes CDR1 DFQATT and CDR2 SNEGSKA (reference sequence). The CDR3 loop is CSARKSRERYEQFF. DNA for the CDR3: TGCAGTGCTAGAAAAAGTCGGGAGCGGTATGAGCAGTTCTTC.